The present entry profiles one T cell receptor (beta chain) with its context. Its target is unknown. The source of the sample is a study of cytomegalovirus exposure and HLA in healthy donors. Whole-study results and caveats: A classifier reportedly called cytomegalovirus status with high sensitivity and specificity. Some public TCRs appeared in many individuals, while most sequences were rare.

The CDR3 is made up of 14 amino acids. Trimming stripped 5 bases from V and 7 bases from J, with 14 bases between. Germline V gene sequence: CDR1 SGHNT, CDR2 YENEEA. Libraries were prepared by immunoSEQ multiplex PCR; TCRdb keeps only in-frame clonotypes and omits some of them. The sample has hundreds of thousands of clones; 88% are singletons. This chain joins TRBV11-3 and TRBJ2-2; D possibly corresponds to TRBD2 (5 bases). This clonotype was sampled from a woman younger than 35 in good health and CMV-seronegative. Sequencing used PBMCs. The CDR3 here is CASSRWGANGELFF. CDR3 nucleotide sequence: TGTGCCAGCAGCCGCTGGGGAGCCAACGGGGAGCTGTTTTTT.